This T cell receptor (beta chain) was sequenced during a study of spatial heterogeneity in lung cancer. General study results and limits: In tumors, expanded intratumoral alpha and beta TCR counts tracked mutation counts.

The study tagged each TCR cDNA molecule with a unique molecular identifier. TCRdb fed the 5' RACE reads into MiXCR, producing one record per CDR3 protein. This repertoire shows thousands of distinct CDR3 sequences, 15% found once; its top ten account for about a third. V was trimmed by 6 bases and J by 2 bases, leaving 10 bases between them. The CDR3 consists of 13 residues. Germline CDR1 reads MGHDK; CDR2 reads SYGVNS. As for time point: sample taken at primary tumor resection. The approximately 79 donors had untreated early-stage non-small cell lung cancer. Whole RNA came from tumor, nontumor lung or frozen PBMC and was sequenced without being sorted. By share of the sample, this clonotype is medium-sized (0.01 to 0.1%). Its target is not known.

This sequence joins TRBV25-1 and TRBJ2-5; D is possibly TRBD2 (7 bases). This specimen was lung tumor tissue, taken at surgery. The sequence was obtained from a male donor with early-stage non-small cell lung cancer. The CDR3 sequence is CASREGGQETQYF. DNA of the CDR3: TGTGCCAGCAGGGAGGGGGGGCAAGAGACCCAGTACTTC.